One sample yielded the 22 T cell receptor beta chains listed below, sequenced in a study of cytomegalovirus exposure and HLA in healthy donors. Researchers ran the PCR with 60 Vbeta and 13 Jbeta primers. TCRdb's copy holds only in-frame clones and misses some; the assay was immunoSEQ multiplex PCR. The data hold some 150,000 clones, with roughly 73% observed a single time. What was sequenced was PBMCs. These receptors all come from a man between 40 and 49 years old in good health and CMV-seronegative.

The chain carries TRBV2 and TRBJ2-7, with D maybe TRBD1 (5 bases). The CDR3 covers 13 residues. V lost 3 bases and J lost 4, with 10 bases in between. CDR1 SNHLY and CDR2 FYNNEI come from the germline V gene. CDR3 sequence reads: CASSEQGLYEQYF. The CDR3 bases are TGTGCCAGCAGTGAGCAGGGATTGTACGAGCAGTACTTC. Supplemented by reference TRBV2 and TRBJ2-7, the full variable domain reads EPEVTQTPSHQVTQMGQEVILRCVPISNHLYFYWYRQILGQKVEFLVSFYNNEISEKSEIFDDQFSVERPDGSNFTLKIRSTKLEDSAMYFCASSEQGLYEQYFGPGTRLTVT.

The rearrangement links TRBV29-1 to TRBJ1-3; tentatively, D is TRBD1 (6 bases). Germline values: CDR1 SQVTM, CDR2 ANQGSEA. CDR3 length: 13 amino acids. Trimming removed 6 bases at V and 5 bases at J, with 14 bases between. As DNA, the CDR3 is TGCAGCGTGGGGGCAGGGGATAGAAACACCATATATTTT. Residues: CSVGAGDRNTIYF. The whole variable domain, filled in from reference TRBV29-1 and TRBJ1-3, reads SAVISQKPSRDICQRGTSLTIQCQVDSQVTMMFWYRQQPGQSLTLIATANQGSEATYESGFVIDKFPISRPNLTFSTLTVSNMSPEDSSIYLCSVGAGDRNTIYFGEGSWLTVV.

The CDR3 coding sequence is TGCAGCGTGGGGGACAGGTACGAGCAGTACTTC. This sequence encodes CSVGDRYEQYF. V is TRBV29-1 and J is TRBJ2-7; 8 nucleotides align to TRBD1. CDR1 is SQVTM and CDR2 is ANQGSEA in the germline V gene. The CDR3 has 11 amino acids. The V and J ends lost 6 bases and 4 bases, in that order; junction bases with no gene match: 2.

The gene calls are TRBV5-6 and TRBJ1-2; D gene ambiguous. CDR1 SGHDT and CDR2 YYEEEE come from the germline V gene. Trimming took off 2 bases at V and 7 bases at J, with 6 bases between the two ends. The CDR3 has 11 residues. The chain's CDR3 is CASSFSFGYTF. The DNA of the CDR3 is TGTGCCAGCAGCTTTAGTTTTGGCTACACCTTC.

This clone has just a few counts. This sample includes further DNA sequences coding for the same CDR3. The gene calls are TRBV30 and TRBJ1-5; TRBD1 might be the D (6 bases). The germline gives CDR1 GTSNPN, CDR2 SVGIG (reference sequence). V lost 0 bases and J lost 5, with 8 bases in between. This CDR3 spans 13 amino acids. The CDR3 region has the DNA TGTGCCTGGAGTGTACAGGGAGATCAGCCCCAGCATTTT. Residues: CAWSVQGDQPQHF.

The chain has TRBV19 and TRBJ1-3; D might be TRBD1 (6 bases). The V gene's germline CDR1 is LNHDA and CDR2 SQIVND (reference sequence). The CDR3 is 16 amino acids. V was shortened by 4 bases and J by 0 bases, with 13 bases between the two germline ends. CDR3 residues: CASSTRGHLSGNTIYF. CDR3 sequence (DNA): TGTGCCAGTAGTACCCGGGGACACCTCTCTGGAAACACCATATATTTT.

The chain employs TRBV11-2 and TRBJ1-2; D might be TRBD1 (5 bases). Trimming shortened V by 4 bases and J by 2 bases, and 11 bases separated the two germline ends. Looked up from germline, CDR1 is SGHAT and CDR2 is FQNNGV. The CDR3 is 14 amino acids. The CDR3 region has the DNA TGTGCCAGCAGCTCGAAGGGGCCCAACTATGGCTACACCTTC. Residues: CASSSKGPNYGYTF.

The chain is built from TRBV4-3 and TRBJ2-7; 10 bases line up with TRBD2. CDR1 is LGHNA and CDR2 is YSLEER in the germline V gene. The V gene end was trimmed by 0 bases and the J gene end by 3 bases; junction bases not matched to a gene: 2. There are 15 residues in the CDR3. The CDR3 region is CASSQDQRGGYEQYF. In DNA, the CDR3 is TGCGCCAGCAGCCAAGACCAGCGGGGGGGCTACGAGCAGTACTTC.

The chain is built from TRBV12-5 and TRBJ1-1, with 8 bases fitting TRBD1. CDR3 length: 16 amino acids. Per germline, CDR1 LGHNT and CDR2 FRNRAP. V shed 0 bases, J shed 5 bases, and the junction held 8 bases outside the gene matches. The CDR3 nucleotides read TGTGCTAGTGGTTTGGTTATACAGGGGGTAGGAACTGAAGCTTTCTTT. As protein: CASGLVIQGVGTEAFF.

This chain joins TRBV4-1 and TRBJ2-5; D call uncertain. This CDR3 contains 14 residues. The germline V gene has CDR1 MGHRA and CDR2 YSYEKL. The V end was cut by 3 bases, the J end by 2 bases, with 10 bases between. CDR3 sequence (DNA): TGCGCCAGCAGCCATGAGGCGTTTCAAGAGACCCAGTACTTC. Protein sequence: CASSHEAFQETQYF.

The chain combines TRBV4-1 with TRBJ2-3, with 7 bases lining up with TRBD1. The trim removed 0 bases at V and 1 base at J, leaving 7 bases unmatched. Germline CDR1 reads MGHRA; CDR2 reads YSYEKL. The CDR3 contains 17 residues. The CDR3 protein is CASSQELRTGRTDTQYF. The CDR3 nucleotides are TGCGCCAGCAGCCAAGAGCTGCGGACAGGTCGCACAGATACGCAGTATTTT.

The chain has TRBV6-5 and TRBJ2-7; the D is unclear. Germline V gene lookup returns CDR1 MNHEY and CDR2 SVGAGI. The V end was cut by 0 bases, the J end by 0 bases, with 9 bases between. The CDR3 is made up of 15 amino acids. The CDR3 coding sequence is TGTGCCAGCAGTTACTCGACACAGAACTCCTACGAGCAGTACTTC. It encodes CASSYSTQNSYEQYF.

The chain carries TRBV19 and TRBJ2-3; TRBD1 might be the D (6 bases). The length of the CDR3 is 15 residues. Germline V gene lookup returns CDR1 LNHDA and CDR2 SQIVND (reference sequence). The V and J ends lost 6 bases and 4 bases respectively, with 17 bases between them. CDR3 bases: TGTGCCAGTAGCTGGGGGCAGGGGACCGCAGATACGCAGTATTTT. This encodes CASSWGQGTADTQYF.

This clone was picked up a small number of times. This chain links TRBV9 with TRBJ1-2, with D hard to call. The CDR3 contains 12 residues. V lost 1 base and J 4 bases, leaving 5 bases between the germline ends. CDR1 and CDR2 (germline): SGDLS, YYNGEE. CDR3 residues: CASSVTGYGYTF. CDR3 DNA: TGTGCCAGCAGCGTAACGGGCTATGGCTACACCTTC.

The chain joins TRBV2 to TRBJ2-5, with a weak D call TRBD1 (5 bases). The CDR3 length is 11 residues. V was cut by 7 bases and J by 4 bases, with 7 bases left in between. Looked up from germline, CDR1 is SNHLY and CDR2 is FYNNEI. The CDR3 loop is CASTGRETQYF. The CDR3 DNA reads TGTGCCAGCACAGGGCGAGAGACCCAGTACTTC.

The gene calls are TRBV2 and TRBJ2-5, with D uncertain. Germline V lookup: CDR1 SNHLY, CDR2 FYNNEI. The V gene lost 3 bases and the J gene lost 2 bases, with 10 bases spanning the gap. This CDR3 spans 14 amino acids. The CDR3 loop reads CASSDWAGQETQYF. DNA for the CDR3: TGTGCCAGCAGTGATTGGGCAGGACAAGAGACCCAGTACTTC.

V gene TRBV7-3 combines with J gene TRBJ2-3, with TRBD1 identical over 7 bases. The CDR3 runs to 16 residues. Germline trimming cut 0 bases from V and 4 bases from J; bases unmatched to any gene: 7. Per germline, CDR1 SGHTA and CDR2 FQGTGA. The CDR3 loop is CASSLTGGAGADTQYF. The CDR3 DNA follows: TGTGCCAGCAGCTTAACAGGGGGCGCCGGGGCAGATACGCAGTATTTT.

This clone has just a few counts. The rearrangement joins TRBV2 to TRBJ1-5, with TRBD1 matching 7 bases. There are 14 residues in the CDR3. Germline CDR1 reads SNHLY; CDR2 reads FYNNEI. The V gene end was trimmed by 6 bases and the J gene end by 2 bases; junction bases not matched to a gene: 4. The CDR3 loop reads CASRGTGGNQPQHF. CDR3 coding DNA: TGTGCCAGCAGGGGCACAGGGGGCAATCAGCCCCAGCATTTT.

The chain links TRBV9 to TRBJ1-3; D is undetermined. CDR1 and CDR2 (germline): SGDLS, YYNGEE. The ends were cut back, 4 bases at V and 0 bases at J, with 11 bases in the middle. CDR3 size: 15 residues. The CDR3 protein is CASSPQISSGNTIYF. The DNA for the CDR3 is TGTGCCAGCAGCCCACAAATAAGCTCTGGAAACACCATATATTTT.

The genes are TRBV27 and TRBJ1-3, with a possible D match to TRBD1 (5 bases). Germline V gene sequence: CDR1 MNHEY, CDR2 SMNVEV (reference sequence). Trimming removed 3 bases at V and 2 bases at J, with 8 bases between. This CDR3 region has 14 residues. CDR3 sequence: CASSFGQPGNTIYF. The CDR3 coding sequence is TGTGCCAGCAGTTTTGGACAACCTGGAAACACCATATATTTT.

V gene TRBV4-1 combines with J gene TRBJ1-2; D is perhaps TRBD1 (6 bases). The V gene's germline CDR1 is MGHRA and CDR2 YSYEKL. Trimming shortened V by 1 base and J by 3 bases, and 12 bases separated the two germline ends. This CDR3 has 15 residues. The CDR3 region has the DNA TGCGCCAGCAGCCAAGGGCCAGGGGATTACTATGGCTACACCTTC. Translated: CASSQGPGDYYGYTF.

V usage is TRBV11-2 and J usage is TRBJ1-5, with D unresolved. Germline V gene lookup returns CDR1 SGHAT and CDR2 FQNNGV. CDR3 length equals 16 residues. V was pared by 3 bases and J by 0 bases, with 12 bases between. CDR3 DNA sequence: TGTGCCAGCAGCTTCAACCCGGGTCATAGCAATCAGCCCCAGCATTTT. This encodes CASSFNPGHSNQPQHF. The variable domain in full, with the rest retrieved from reference TRBV11-2 and TRBJ1-5, is EAGVAQSPRYKIIEKRQSVAFWCNPISGHATLYWYQQILGQGPKLLIQFQNNGVVDDSQLPKDRFSAERLKGVDSTLKIQPAKLEDSAVYLCASSFNPGHSNQPQHFGDGTRLSIL.